This T cell receptor beta chain comes out of a study of control samples from healthy donors and cancer patients. Profiled with immunoSEQ multiplex PCR; TCRdb holds only in-frame clones, not every one. The repertoire holds just over 20,000 clones, with around 84% as singletons. CDR1 and CDR2 (germline): LNHNV, YYDKDF (reference sequence). V was cut by 0 bases and J by 6 bases, with 11 bases left in between. The CDR3 totals 14 residues. This TCR was recovered from a man aged 60-69 years with colorectal cancer. The sample was PBMCs. The rearrangement uses TRBV15 and TRBJ1-2, with D perhaps matching TRBD1 (5 bases). The CDR3 protein is CATSREVGGNGYTF. The DNA for the CDR3 is TGTGCCACCAGCAGAGAGGTCGGGGGGAATGGCTACACCTTC.